One and the same sample provided the 7 T cell receptor beta chains below, sequenced in a study of CD8+ T cells in alopecia areata. Sequencing relied on a cDNA template that was reverse transcribed from extracted RNA. Sequencing was performed with immunoSEQ multiplex PCR; in TCRdb, only in-frame clones are kept and a portion is missing. The table lists 98,000 or so clones, more than 55% of them singletons, with about 14% in the top ten. The treatment here: oral pan-JAK inhibitor, 5-10 mg twice daily. Specimen: CD8+ T cells sorted from blood, collected at week 4, from a patient treated with tofacitinib. These TCRs come from a human donor with alopecia areata.

The chain uses TRBV25-1 and TRBJ2-5; 8 bases line up with TRBD2. The junction had 11 bases not matched to a gene; V was cut back by 6 bases and J by 5 bases. Germline values: CDR1 MGHDK, CDR2 SYGVNS. The CDR3 is 15 residues long. The CDR3 bases are TGTGCCAGCAGCCAAGAGGGGACTAGGGGGGAGACCCAGTACTTC. It encodes CASSQEGTRGETQYF.

The chain employs TRBV9 and TRBJ2-1; possibly TRBD2 for D (6 bases). Germline V gives CDR1 SGDLS, CDR2 YYNGEE. The CDR3 is 13 amino acids. Deletions cut 0 bases from V and 6 bases from J, with 7 bases between. CDR3 DNA sequence: TGTGCCAGCAGCGTAGCACTAGCCAATGAGCAGTTCTTC. It encodes CASSVALANEQFF.

The chain combines TRBV2 with TRBJ2-1; D ambiguous. CDR1 is SNHLY, CDR2 FYNNEI, per germline. V gave up 4 bases and J gave up 10 bases, with 5 bases separating them. This CDR3 is 10 amino acids long. Here the CDR3 reads CASSGREQFF. CDR3 bases: TGTGCCAGCAGTGGCAGGGAGCAGTTCTTC.

The chain couples TRBV28 to TRBJ2-5, with TRBD1 matching 7 bases. The J segment lost 3 bases and the V segment lost 5 bases, leaving 9 bases of the junction unmatched. The CDR3 runs to 15 residues. Germline V gives CDR1 MDHEN, CDR2 SYDVKM. Here the CDR3 reads CASSPHFTGEETQYF. CDR3 in DNA: TGTGCCAGCAGTCCTCATTTTACAGGGGAAGAGACCCAGTACTTC. Looking up the rest from reference TRBV28 and TRBJ2-5 gives the full variable domain: DVKVTQSSRYLVKRTGEKVFLECVQDMDHENMFWYRQDPGLGLRLIYFSYDVKMKEKGDIPEGYSVSREKKERFSLILESASTNQTSMYLCASSPHFTGEETQYFGPGTRLLVL.

The V gene is TRBV13, the J gene TRBJ2-7; TRBD1 might be the D (5 bases). This CDR3 has 16 amino acids. Deletions cut 5 bases from V and 7 bases from J, with 24 bases between. Germline CDR1 and CDR2: PRHDT and FYEKMQ (reference sequence). CDR3 nucleotides: TGTGCCAGCAGCCTATGGACGGCAGGGATGACGGGTGAGCAGTACTTC. Protein product: CASSLWTAGMTGEQYF.

The CDR3 here is CASSDRGSLYGYTF. The CDR3 nucleotides read TGTGCCAGCAGCGACAGGGGATCCCTCTATGGCTACACCTTC. The gene calls are TRBV27 and TRBJ1-2, with TRBD1 matching 8 bases. The CDR3 totals 14 residues. Germline CDR1 MNHEY, CDR2 SMNVEV (reference sequence). J was trimmed by 4 bases and V by 6 bases; bases with no gene match: 7.

For this clone: In the same sample, other DNA sequences code for this CDR3. The chain combines TRBV30 with TRBJ2-7; TRBD1 is a possible D gene (6 bases). There are 13 residues in the CDR3. The V and J ends lost 1 base and 3 bases respectively, with 10 bases between them. Germline values: CDR1 GTSNPN, CDR2 SVGIG (reference sequence). The CDR3 DNA sequence: TGTGCCTGGAGTGAAGGCAGGGGCTACGAGCAGTACTTC. It translates to CAWSEGRGYEQYF.